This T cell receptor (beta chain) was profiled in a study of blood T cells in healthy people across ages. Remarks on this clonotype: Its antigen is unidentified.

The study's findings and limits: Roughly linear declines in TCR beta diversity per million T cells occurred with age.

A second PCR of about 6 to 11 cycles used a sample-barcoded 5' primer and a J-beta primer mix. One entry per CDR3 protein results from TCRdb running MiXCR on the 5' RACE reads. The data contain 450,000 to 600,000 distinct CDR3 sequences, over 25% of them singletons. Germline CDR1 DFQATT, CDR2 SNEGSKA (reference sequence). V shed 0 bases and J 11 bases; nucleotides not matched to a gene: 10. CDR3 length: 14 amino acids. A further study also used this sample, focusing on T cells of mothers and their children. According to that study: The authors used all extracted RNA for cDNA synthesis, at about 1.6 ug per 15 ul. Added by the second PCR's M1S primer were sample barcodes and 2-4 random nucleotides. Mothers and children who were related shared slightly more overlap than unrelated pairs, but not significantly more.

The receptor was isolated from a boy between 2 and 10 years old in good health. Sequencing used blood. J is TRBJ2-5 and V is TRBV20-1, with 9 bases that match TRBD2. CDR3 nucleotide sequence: TGCAGTGCTAGAGATGGCGCGGGAGGGGAAGAGCAGTACTTC. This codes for CSARDGAGGEEQYF.